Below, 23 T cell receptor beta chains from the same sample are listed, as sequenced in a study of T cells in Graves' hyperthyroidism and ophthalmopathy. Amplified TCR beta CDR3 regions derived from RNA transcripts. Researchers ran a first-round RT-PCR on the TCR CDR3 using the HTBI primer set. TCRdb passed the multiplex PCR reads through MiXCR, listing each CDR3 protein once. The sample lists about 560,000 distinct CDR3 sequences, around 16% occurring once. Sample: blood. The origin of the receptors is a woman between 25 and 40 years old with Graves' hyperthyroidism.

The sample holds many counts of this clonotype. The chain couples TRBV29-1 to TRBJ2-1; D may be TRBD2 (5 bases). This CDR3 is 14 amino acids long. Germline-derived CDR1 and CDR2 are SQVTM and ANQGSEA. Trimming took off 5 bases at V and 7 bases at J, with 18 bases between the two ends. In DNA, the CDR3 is TGCAGCGTTCGGGCAGCTGTAGGAGGTAATGAGCAGTTCTTC. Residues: CSVRAAVGGNEQFF.

Here the CDR3 DNA reads TGTGCCAGTAGTATAGGTCCCGGGACTGCATATGTTACTGAAGCTTTCTTT. Translated, it gives CASSIGPGTAYVTEAFF. The V gene is TRBV19, the J gene TRBJ1-1, with D perhaps matching TRBD1 (5 bases). CDR3 length: 17 amino acids. The V and J ends lost 1 base and 5 bases respectively, with 20 bases between them. Germline V gives CDR1 LNHDA, CDR2 SQIVND (reference sequence).

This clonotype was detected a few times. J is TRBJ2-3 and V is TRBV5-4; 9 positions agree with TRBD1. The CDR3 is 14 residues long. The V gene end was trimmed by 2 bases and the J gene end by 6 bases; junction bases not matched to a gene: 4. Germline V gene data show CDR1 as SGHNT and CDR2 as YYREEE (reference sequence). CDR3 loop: CASSLQGALDTQYF. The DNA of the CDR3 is TGTGCCAGCAGCTTACAGGGGGCGCTGGATACGCAGTATTTT. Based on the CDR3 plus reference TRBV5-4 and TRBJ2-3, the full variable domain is ETGVTQSPTHLIKTRGQQVTLRCSSQSGHNTVSWYQQALGQGPQFIFQYYREEENGRGNFPPRFSGLQFPNYSSELNVNALELDDSALYLCASSLQGALDTQYFGPGTRLTVL.

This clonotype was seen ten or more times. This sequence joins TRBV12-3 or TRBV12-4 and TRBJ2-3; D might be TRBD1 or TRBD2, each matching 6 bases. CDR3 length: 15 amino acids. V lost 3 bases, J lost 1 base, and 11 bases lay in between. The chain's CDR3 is CASSLVRGGTDTQYF. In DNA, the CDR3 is TGTGCCAGCAGTTTGGTAAGGGGGGGCACAGATACGCAGTATTTT.

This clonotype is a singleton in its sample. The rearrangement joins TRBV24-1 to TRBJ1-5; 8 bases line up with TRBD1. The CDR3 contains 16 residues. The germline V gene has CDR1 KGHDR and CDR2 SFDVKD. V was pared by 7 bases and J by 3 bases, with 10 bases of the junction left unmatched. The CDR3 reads CATSLFRDRFNQPQHF. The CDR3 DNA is TGTGCCACCAGCCTCTTCCGGGACAGGTTCAATCAGCCCCAGCATTTT.

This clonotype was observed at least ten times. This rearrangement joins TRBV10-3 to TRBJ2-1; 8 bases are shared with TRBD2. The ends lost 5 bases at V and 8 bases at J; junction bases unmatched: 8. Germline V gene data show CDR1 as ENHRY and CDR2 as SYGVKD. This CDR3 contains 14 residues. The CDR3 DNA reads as TGTGCCATCAGTTATTCCGGGACTAGTGATGAGCAGTTCTTC. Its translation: CAISYSGTSDEQFF.

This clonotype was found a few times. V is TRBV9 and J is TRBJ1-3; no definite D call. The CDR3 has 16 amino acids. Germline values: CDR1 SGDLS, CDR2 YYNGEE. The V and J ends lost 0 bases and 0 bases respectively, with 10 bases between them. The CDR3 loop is CASSVDDGSSGNTIYF. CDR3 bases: TGTGCCAGCAGCGTAGATGACGGTAGCTCTGGAAACACCATATATTTT.

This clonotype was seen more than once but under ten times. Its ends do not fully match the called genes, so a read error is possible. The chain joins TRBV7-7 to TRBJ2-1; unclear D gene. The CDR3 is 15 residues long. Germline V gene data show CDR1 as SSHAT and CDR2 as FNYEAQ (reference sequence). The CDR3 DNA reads TGTGCTAGCAGCTTAGCCCCCGGTGCTGGGAATGAGCAGTTCTTC. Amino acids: CASSLAPGAGNEQFF.

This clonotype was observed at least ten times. The CDR3 spells CASSFSLSSSTDTQYF. DNA of the CDR3: TGTGCCAGCAGTTTCAGCCTGTCCTCTAGCACAGATACGCAGTATTTT. The genes are TRBV28 and TRBJ2-3; D not resolved. The CDR3 length is 16 residues. The germline V gene encodes CDR1 MDHEN and CDR2 SYDVKM. Deletions cut 3 bases from V and 0 bases from J, with 13 bases between.

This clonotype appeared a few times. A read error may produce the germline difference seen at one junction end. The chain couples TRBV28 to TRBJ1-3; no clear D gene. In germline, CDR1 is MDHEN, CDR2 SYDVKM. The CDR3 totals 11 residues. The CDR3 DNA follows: TGTGCCAGCGGTTTGCGAAACACCATATATTTT. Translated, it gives CASGLRNTIYF.

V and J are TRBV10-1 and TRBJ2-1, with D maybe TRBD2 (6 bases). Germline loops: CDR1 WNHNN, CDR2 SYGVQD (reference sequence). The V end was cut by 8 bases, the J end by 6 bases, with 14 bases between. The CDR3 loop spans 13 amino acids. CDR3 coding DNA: TGCGCCAGCGGTCCCGGGACTCTCAATGAGCAGTTCTTC. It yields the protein CASGPGTLNEQFF.

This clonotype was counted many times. The CDR3 DNA sequence: TGTGCCAGCAGTTTAGACAGGGTTGGGGGAGCTTTCTTT. Its protein is CASSLDRVGGAFF. The rearrangement uses TRBV27 and TRBJ1-1, with TRBD1 matching over 7 bases. The junction had 7 bases not matched to a gene; V was cut back by 2 bases and J by 10 bases. The germline CDR1 and CDR2 sequences are MNHEY and SMNVEV (reference sequence). The CDR3 runs 13 residues.

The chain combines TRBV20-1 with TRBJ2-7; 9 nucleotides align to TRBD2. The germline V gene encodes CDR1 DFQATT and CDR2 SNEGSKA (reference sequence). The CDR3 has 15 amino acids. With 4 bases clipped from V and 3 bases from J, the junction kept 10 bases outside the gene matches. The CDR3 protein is CSATHLAGDHYEQYF. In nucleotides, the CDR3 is TGCAGTGCTACCCATTTAGCGGGAGACCACTACGAGCAGTACTTC.

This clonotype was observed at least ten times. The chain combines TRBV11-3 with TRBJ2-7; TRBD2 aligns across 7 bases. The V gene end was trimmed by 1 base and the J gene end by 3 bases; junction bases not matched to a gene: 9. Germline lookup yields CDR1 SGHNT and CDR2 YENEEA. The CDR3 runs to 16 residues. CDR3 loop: CASSLGGLGGVYEQYF. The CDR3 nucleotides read TGTGCCAGCAGCTTAGGAGGACTAGGCGGAGTCTACGAGCAGTACTTC.

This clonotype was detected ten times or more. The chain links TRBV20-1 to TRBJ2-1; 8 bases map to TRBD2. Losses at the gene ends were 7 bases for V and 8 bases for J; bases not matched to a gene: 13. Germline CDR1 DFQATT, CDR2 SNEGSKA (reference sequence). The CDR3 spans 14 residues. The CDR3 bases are TGCAGTGTTATTAGCGGGAATCGATTGGATGAGCAGTTCTTC. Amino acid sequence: CSVISGNRLDEQFF.

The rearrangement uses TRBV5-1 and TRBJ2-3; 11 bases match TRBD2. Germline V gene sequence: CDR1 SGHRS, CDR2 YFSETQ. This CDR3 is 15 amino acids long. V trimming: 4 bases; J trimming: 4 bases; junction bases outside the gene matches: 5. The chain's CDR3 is CASSGLAGLSDTQYF. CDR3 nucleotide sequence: TGCGCCAGCAGCGGACTAGCGGGTCTTTCAGATACGCAGTATTTT. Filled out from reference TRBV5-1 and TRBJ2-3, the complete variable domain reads KAGVTQTPRYLIKTRGQQVTLSCSPISGHRSVSWYQQTPGQGLQFLFEYFSETQRNKGNFPGRFSGRQFSNSRSEMNVSTLELGDSALYLCASSGLAGLSDTQYFGPGTRLTVL.

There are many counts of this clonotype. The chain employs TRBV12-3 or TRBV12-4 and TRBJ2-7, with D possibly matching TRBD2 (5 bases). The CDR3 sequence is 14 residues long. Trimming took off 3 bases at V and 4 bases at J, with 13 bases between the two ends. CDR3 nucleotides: TGTGCCAGCAGTTTCCCAGGCGGGCGTTACGAGCAGTACTTC. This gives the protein CASSFPGGRYEQYF.

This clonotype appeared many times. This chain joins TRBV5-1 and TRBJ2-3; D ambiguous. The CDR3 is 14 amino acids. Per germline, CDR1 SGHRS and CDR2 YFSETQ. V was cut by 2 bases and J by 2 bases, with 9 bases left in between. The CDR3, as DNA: TGCGCCAGCAGCTTAGGCAGCCTCACAGATACGCAGTATTTT. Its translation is CASSLGSLTDTQYF.

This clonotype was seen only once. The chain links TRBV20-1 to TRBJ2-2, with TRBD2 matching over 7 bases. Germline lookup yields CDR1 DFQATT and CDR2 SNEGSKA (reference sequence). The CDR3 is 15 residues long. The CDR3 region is CRQRTRKLSAGELFF. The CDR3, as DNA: TGCAGACAGAGGACTAGGAAATTATCGGCCGGGGAGCTGTTTTTT.

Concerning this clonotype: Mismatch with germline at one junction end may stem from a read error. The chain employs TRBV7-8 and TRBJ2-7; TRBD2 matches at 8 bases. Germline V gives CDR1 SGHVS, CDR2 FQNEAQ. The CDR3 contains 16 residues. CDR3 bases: TGCGCCAGCAGCCAAGCGTTCCGGACTAGCAGCTACGAGCAGTACTTC. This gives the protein CASSQAFRTSSYEQYF.

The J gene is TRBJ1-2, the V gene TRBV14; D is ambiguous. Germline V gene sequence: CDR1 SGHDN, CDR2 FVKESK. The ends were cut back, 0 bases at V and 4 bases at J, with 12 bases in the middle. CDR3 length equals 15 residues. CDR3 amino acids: CASSQDSGNGYGYTF. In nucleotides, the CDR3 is TGTGCCAGCAGCCAAGATTCGGGCAACGGCTATGGCTACACCTTC.

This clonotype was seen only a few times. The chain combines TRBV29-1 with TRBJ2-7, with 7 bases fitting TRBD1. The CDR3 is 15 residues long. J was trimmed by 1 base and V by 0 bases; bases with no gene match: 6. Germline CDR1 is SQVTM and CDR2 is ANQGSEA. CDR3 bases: TGCAGCGTTGAAGATCTTGCAGGGGGATCCTACGAGCAGTACTTC. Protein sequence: CSVEDLAGGSYEQYF.

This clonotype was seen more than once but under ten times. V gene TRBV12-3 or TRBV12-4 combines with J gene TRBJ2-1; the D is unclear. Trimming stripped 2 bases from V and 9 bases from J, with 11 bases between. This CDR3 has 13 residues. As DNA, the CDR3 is TGTGCCAGCAGTTTATCCCTGGAAGGTGAGCAGTTCTTC. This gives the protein CASSLSLEGEQFF.